Listed below are T cell receptor beta chains from one sample, sequenced in a study of a mutant IDH1 vaccine in newly diagnosed glioma. These receptors have no known antigen. Repertoires were generated with immunoSEQ multiplex PCR, while TCRdb's copy carries only in-frame clones and drops some. This sample has 70,000 to 100,000 clones, with 90% to 95% found just once. The sample here was PBMCs, taken from a glioma patient whose treatment included an IDH1 peptide vaccine. The receptors were gathered from a woman aged 50 to 60 with glioma. The CDR3 runs from the conserved cysteine through the conserved F or W. The D gene is left open where the match is weak. The size field is filled for only some rows; it gives once, few, many or a size class.

CDR3aa: CASSLGSGDPYEQYF
CDR3nt: TGTGCCAGCAGCTTAGGGTCAGGGGACCCCTACGAGCAGTACTTC
len: 15
d_gene: NA
abundance: once
j_gene: TRBJ2-7
v_gene: TRBV11-1

CDR3aa: CASTSPGNTIYF
CDR3nt: TGTGCCAGCACCTCTCCTGGAAACACCATATATTTT
len: 12
d_gene: NA
abundance: NA
j_gene: TRBJ1-3
v_gene: TRBV5-6

CDR3aa: CASSDLVGGDFYNEQFF
CDR3nt: TGTGCCAGCAGTGATTTGGTAGGGGGCGACTTTTACAATGAGCAGTTCTTC
len: 17
d_gene: TRBD1
abundance: NA
j_gene: TRBJ2-1
v_gene: TRBV25-1

CDR3aa: CASRRDREVNQPQHF
CDR3nt: TGTGCCAGCAGACGGGACAGGGAGGTCAATCAGCCCCAGCATTTT
len: 15
d_gene: TRBD1
abundance: NA
j_gene: TRBJ1-5
v_gene: TRBV28

CDR3aa: CASSGYRGGTEAFF
CDR3nt: TGTGCCAGCAGTGGATACAGGGGGGGCACTGAAGCTTTCTTT
len: 14
d_gene: TRBD1
abundance: NA
j_gene: TRBJ1-1
v_gene: TRBV27

CDR3aa: CASSSPGTSGRRDNEQFF
CDR3nt: TGTGCCAGCAGCTCCCCGGGGACTAGCGGGAGGAGAGACAATGAGCAGTTCTTC
len: 18
d_gene: TRBD2
abundance: NA
j_gene: TRBJ2-1
v_gene: TRBV11-2

CDR3aa: CASSTHLSYEQYF
CDR3nt: TGTGCCAGCAGTACACACCTTTCCTACGAGCAGTACTTC
len: 13
d_gene: NA
abundance: NA
j_gene: TRBJ2-7
v_gene: TRBV27

CDR3aa: CASNAGLNQPQHF
CDR3nt: TGTGCCAGTAATGCGGGACTTAATCAGCCCCAGCATTTT
len: 13
d_gene: NA
abundance: NA
j_gene: TRBJ1-5
v_gene: TRBV19

CDR3aa: CASSAWGDSVYQPQHF
CDR3nt: TGTGCCAGCAGTGCCTGGGGGGACAGTGTGTATCAGCCCCAGCATTTT
len: 16
d_gene: TRBD1
abundance: NA
j_gene: TRBJ1-5
v_gene: TRBV6-1

CDR3aa: CASSLIGGVGAGELFF
CDR3nt: TGTGCCAGCAGCTTAATAGGGGGCGTTGGGGCCGGGGAGCTGTTTTTT
len: 16
d_gene: TRBD1
abundance: once
j_gene: TRBJ2-2
v_gene: TRBV7-3

CDR3aa: CASSSPGTLTYEQYF
CDR3nt: TGTGCCAGCAGCTCCCCTGGGACACTTACCTACGAGCAGTACTTC
len: 15
d_gene: NA
abundance: NA
j_gene: TRBJ2-7
v_gene: TRBV6-5

CDR3aa: CASSLVGLARRGTGELFF
CDR3nt: TGTGCCAGCAGCTTGGTCGGACTAGCGAGACGGGGCACCGGGGAGCTGTTTTTT
len: 18
d_gene: TRBD2
abundance: NA
j_gene: TRBJ2-2
v_gene: TRBV5-4

CDR3aa: CASSLASGRTETQYF
CDR3nt: TGCGCCAGCAGCTTAGCTAGCGGGAGGACAGAGACCCAGTACTTC
len: 15
d_gene: TRBD2
abundance: NA
j_gene: TRBJ2-5
v_gene: TRBV5-1

CDR3aa: CASSHGRQKSSGNTIYF
CDR3nt: TGCGCCAGCAGCCACGGTAGACAGAAGAGCTCTGGAAACACCATATATTTT
len: 17
d_gene: NA
abundance: once
j_gene: TRBJ1-3
v_gene: TRBV4-1

CDR3aa: CASSIGMRGGGSNTEAFF
CDR3nt: TGTGCCAGTAGTATAGGTATGAGGGGAGGAGGGTCGAACACTGAAGCTTTCTTT
len: 18
d_gene: NA
abundance: NA
j_gene: TRBJ1-1
v_gene: TRBV19

CDR3aa: CASSLGLAVREQYF
CDR3nt: TGTGCCAGTAGTTTAGGACTAGCTGTTCGAGAGCAGTACTTC
len: 14
d_gene: TRBD2
abundance: NA
j_gene: TRBJ2-7
v_gene: TRBV19

CDR3aa: CASSLAGGRAYEQYF
CDR3nt: TGTGCCAGCAGCTTAGCGGGGGGTAGAGCCTACGAGCAGTACTTC
len: 15
d_gene: NA
abundance: NA
j_gene: TRBJ2-7
v_gene: TRBV7-9

CDR3aa: CASSLDRVAGYTF
CDR3nt: TGTGCCAGCAGCTTAGACAGGGTGGCTGGCTACACCTTC
len: 13
d_gene: TRBD1
abundance: few
j_gene: TRBJ1-2
v_gene: TRBV5-4

CDR3aa: CASSLVTGLKTEAFF
CDR3nt: TGTGCCAGCAGCTTAGTGACAGGGTTAAAGACTGAAGCTTTCTTT
len: 15
d_gene: TRBD1
abundance: NA
j_gene: TRBJ1-1
v_gene: TRBV7-2

CDR3aa: CSVAGPTGELFF
CDR3nt: TGCAGCGTGGCAGGTCCCACCGGGGAGCTGTTTTTT
len: 12
d_gene: NA
abundance: NA
j_gene: TRBJ2-2
v_gene: TRBV29-1

CDR3aa: CASSPTGSSYEQYF
CDR3nt: TGCGCCAGCAGCCCGACAGGGAGCTCCTACGAGCAGTACTTC
len: 14
d_gene: TRBD1
abundance: NA
j_gene: TRBJ2-7
v_gene: TRBV5-1